The 18 T cell receptor beta chains listed next were all sequenced from one sample in a study of blood T cell repertoires in COVID-19. Measured with immunoSEQ multiplex PCR; TCRdb has only the in-frame clones, and not every one. This table holds some 250,000 clones, more than 85% found once. The source material was peripheral blood. Receptors originate from a woman aged 55-70 years with COVID-19, enrolled during active disease.

The genes are TRBV12-3 or TRBV12-4 and TRBJ1-1, with a weak D call TRBD1 (5 bases). The V end was cut by 1 base, the J end by 6 bases, with 9 bases between. CDR3 length: 13 residues. DNA of the CDR3: TGTGCCAGCAGTTTAGTCGGGGGGGCTGAAGCTTTCTTT. This translates into CASSLVGGAEAFF.

This clone occurred once. This rearrangement joins TRBV19 to TRBJ2-1, with unresolved D. CDR1 is LNHDA and CDR2 is SQIVND in the germline V gene (reference sequence). Trimming removed 5 bases from V and 9 bases from J, with 29 bases in between. The CDR3 extends over 18 amino acids. The CDR3 nucleotides are TGTGCCAGTAGTGCCCCGCCACCCTCTTTCCAATCTTGGCTTGAGCAGTTCTTC. This encodes CASSAPPPSFQSWLEQFF.

V usage is TRBV3-1 (or the pseudogene TRBV3-2) and J usage is TRBJ1-2, with TRBD1 matching over 7 bases. V gave up 3 bases and J gave up 2 bases; unmatched junction bases: 9. Looked up from germline, CDR1 is LGHDT and CDR2 is YNNKEL (reference sequence). The CDR3 runs to 16 residues. DNA of the CDR3: TGTGCCAGCAGCCAGGCGACAGGGACGGTAAACTATGGCTACACCTTC. Its protein product is CASSQATGTVNYGYTF.

Notes on this clone: Other nucleotide sequences from this sample produce the same CDR3. This chain links TRBV11-2 with TRBJ1-1, with D uncertain. The CDR3 totals 13 residues. The V gene's germline CDR1 is SGHAT and CDR2 FQNNGV. Trimming cost V 4 bases and J 2 bases, with 8 bases left between them. This CDR3 reads CASSWGGNTEAFF. In DNA form, the CDR3 reads TGTGCCAGCAGCTGGGGAGGAAACACTGAAGCTTTCTTT.

In DNA form, the CDR3 reads TGTGCCAGCTCAGCGGGACTAGCGGGAGGAGTCAATGAGCAGTTCTTC. Translated, it gives CASSAGLAGGVNEQFF. This rearrangement joins TRBV18 to TRBJ2-1, with 15 bases aligning to TRBD2. The V and J ends lost 5 bases and 6 bases, in that order; junction bases with no gene match: 5. There are 16 residues in the CDR3. Germline loops: CDR1 KGHSH, CDR2 LQKENI.

The chain uses TRBV7-2 and TRBJ2-7, with D tentatively TRBD2 (6 bases). The CDR3 spans 15 residues. Germline V CDR1 and CDR2: SGHTA, FQGNSA. V gave up 0 bases and J gave up 3 bases, with 12 bases separating them. The CDR3, as DNA: TGTGCCAGCAGCTTAGCGTTGGGTAGCGGCTACGAGCAGTACTTC. Translated, it gives CASSLALGSGYEQYF. The full variable domain, in which reference TRBV7-2 and TRBJ2-7 provide the parts outside the CDR3, is GAGVSQSPSNKVTEKGKDVELRCDPISGHTALYWYRQSLGQGLEFLIYFQGNSAPDKSGLPSDRFSAERTGGSVSTLTIQRTQQEDSAVYLCASSLALGSGYEQYFGPGTRLTVT.

The chain is built from TRBV28 and TRBJ1-1; a weak D match, TRBD1 (5 bases). Trimming removed 4 bases from V and 1 base from J, with 16 bases in between. The CDR3 consists of 16 residues. Per the germline V gene, CDR1 is MDHEN and CDR2 is SYDVKM. The CDR3 region is CASSSRVLLGNTEAFF. The CDR3 nucleotides read TGTGCCAGCAGTTCCAGGGTCCTCTTGGGGAACACTGAAGCTTTCTTT.

This rearrangement joins TRBV28 to TRBJ1-1; D is unclear. Germline V gives CDR1 MDHEN, CDR2 SYDVKM. The V and J ends lost 7 bases and 1 base respectively, with 7 bases between them. The CDR3 runs to 12 residues. The CDR3 sequence is CASTEENTEAFF. The CDR3, as DNA: TGTGCCAGCACGGAGGAGAACACTGAAGCTTTCTTT.

The chain recombines TRBV7-2 with TRBJ2-1; D might be TRBD2 (5 bases). V gave up 0 bases and J gave up 8 bases, with 8 bases separating them. The CDR3 consists of 13 residues. Germline CDR1 is SGHTA and CDR2 is FQGNSA. The CDR3 DNA reads TGTGCCAGCAGCTTAGCAGCGGTCTATGAGCAGTTCTTC. Translation gives CASSLAAVYEQFF. Combining the CDR3 with reference TRBV7-2 and TRBJ2-1 gives the whole variable domain GAGVSQSPSNKVTEKGKDVELRCDPISGHTALYWYRQSLGQGLEFLIYFQGNSAPDKSGLPSDRFSAERTGGSVSTLTIQRTQQEDSAVYLCASSLAAVYEQFFGPGTRLTVL.

The chain has TRBV28 and TRBJ1-1; D is undetermined. The CDR3 length is 11 residues. Germline V CDR1 and CDR2: MDHEN, SYDVKM. V was pared by 2 bases and J by 4 bases, with 2 bases between. DNA of the CDR3: TGTGCCAGCAGTTTACGCACTGAAGCTTTCTTT. Protein: CASSLRTEAFF. Together with reference TRBV28 and TRBJ1-1, the CDR3 gives the full variable domain: DVKVTQSSRYLVKRTGEKVFLECVQDMDHENMFWYRQDPGLGLRLIYFSYDVKMKEKGDIPEGYSVSREKKERFSLILESASTNQTSMYLCASSLRTEAFFGQGTRLTVV.

V usage is TRBV5-4 and J usage is TRBJ1-3; D is uncertain. The CDR3 sequence is 15 residues long. CDR1 is SGHNT, CDR2 YYREEE, per germline (reference sequence). The V and J ends lost 0 bases and 4 bases respectively, with 11 bases between them. The DNA of the CDR3 is TGTGCCAGCAGCTTGGGAGCGGGCCAAGGAAACACCATATATTTT. It is translated as CASSLGAGQGNTIYF.

The chain recombines TRBV3-1 (or the pseudogene TRBV3-2) with TRBJ1-4; 9 nucleotides align to TRBD1. This CDR3 is built from 14 residues. V was clipped by 6 bases and J by 7 bases; unmatched bases: 6. Germline V gene data show CDR1 as LGHDT and CDR2 as YNNKEL (reference sequence). The CDR3 DNA reads as TGTGCCAGCAGAAAACAGGGGGCGCGTGAAAAACTGTTTTTT. It translates to CASRKQGAREKLFF.

CDR3 region: CASSPGQGRGTGELFF. For the CDR3, the DNA is TGTGCCAGCAGCCCGGGACAGGGAAGAGGCACCGGGGAGCTGTTTTTT. The rearrangement uses TRBV7-9 and TRBJ2-2; 9 bases are shared with TRBD1. The CDR3 is 16 amino acids. V lost 5 bases to trimming and J lost 4 bases; unmatched junction nucleotides: 8. Germline assignment: CDR1 SEHNR and CDR2 FQNEAQ (reference sequence).

The genes are TRBV2 and TRBJ1-1, with D maybe TRBD1 (5 bases). The germline V and J ends were trimmed by 11 bases and 0 bases, with 16 bases remaining between them. The CDR3 contains 14 residues. CDR1 is SNHLY, CDR2 FYNNEI, per germline. CDR3 in DNA: TGTGCCGGCCGGGGGAGGGCCTTGAACACTGAAGCTTTCTTT. Its protein product is CAGRGRALNTEAFF.

The V gene is TRBV19, the J gene TRBJ1-1, with D perhaps TRBD1 (5 bases). The CDR3 sequence is 13 residues long. Germline V lookup: CDR1 LNHDA, CDR2 SQIVND (reference sequence). Trimming took 4 bases from V and 2 from J, leaving 8 bases between them. The CDR3 reads CASSTDRNTEAFF. The CDR3 region has the DNA TGTGCCAGTAGTACCGACAGAAACACTGAAGCTTTCTTT.

The V call is TRBV27, the J call TRBJ2-2; TRBD2 agrees at 14 bases. The CDR3 sequence is 18 residues long. Unmatched junction bases numbered 6, after V lost 2 bases and J lost 4 bases. CDR1 and CDR2 (germline): MNHEY, SMNVEV (reference sequence). The CDR3 reads CASSLGTSGRFVTGELFF. The CDR3 nucleotides read TGTGCCAGCAGTTTAGGGACTAGCGGGAGATTTGTCACCGGGGAGCTGTTTTTT.

This sequence joins TRBV30 and TRBJ2-2, with D unresolved. The CDR3 has 14 amino acids. CDR1 GTSNPN and CDR2 SVGIG come from the germline V gene (reference sequence). V lost 5 bases, J lost 6 bases, and 16 bases lay in between. The CDR3 here is CAWRPGPSPGELFF. The DNA for the CDR3 is TGTGCCTGGCGACCGGGTCCCTCGCCCGGGGAGCTGTTTTTT.

The chain couples TRBV11-3 to TRBJ2-1, with 7 bases lining up with TRBD2. This CDR3 contains 15 residues. After removal of 5 bases from V and 4 bases from J, the junction contained 8 bases not matched to a gene. Germline-derived CDR1 and CDR2 are SGHNT and YENEEA. The DNA of the CDR3 is TGTGCCAGCAGCCCAGAGTTAGCGGGTTACAATGAGCAGTTCTTC. Translated, it gives CASSPELAGYNEQFF. The variable domain in full, completed from reference TRBV11-3 and TRBJ2-1, reads EAGVVQSPRYKIIEKKQPVAFWCNPISGHNTLYWYLQNLGQGPELLIRYENEEAVDDSQLPKDRFSAERLKGVDSTLKIQPAELGDSAVYLCASSPELAGYNEQFFGPGTRLTVL.